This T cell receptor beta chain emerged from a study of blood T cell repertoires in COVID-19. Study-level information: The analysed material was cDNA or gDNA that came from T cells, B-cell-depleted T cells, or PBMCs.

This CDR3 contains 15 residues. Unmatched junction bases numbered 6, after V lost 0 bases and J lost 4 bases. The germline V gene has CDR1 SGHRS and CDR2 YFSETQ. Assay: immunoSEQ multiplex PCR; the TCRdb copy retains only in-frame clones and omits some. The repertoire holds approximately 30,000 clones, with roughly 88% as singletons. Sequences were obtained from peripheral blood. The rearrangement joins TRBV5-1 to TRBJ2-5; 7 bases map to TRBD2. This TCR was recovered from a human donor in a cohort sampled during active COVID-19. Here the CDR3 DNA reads TGCGCCAGCAGCTTGGCCGTTGGCGGGGGAGAGACCCAGTACTTC. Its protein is CASSLAVGGGETQYF.